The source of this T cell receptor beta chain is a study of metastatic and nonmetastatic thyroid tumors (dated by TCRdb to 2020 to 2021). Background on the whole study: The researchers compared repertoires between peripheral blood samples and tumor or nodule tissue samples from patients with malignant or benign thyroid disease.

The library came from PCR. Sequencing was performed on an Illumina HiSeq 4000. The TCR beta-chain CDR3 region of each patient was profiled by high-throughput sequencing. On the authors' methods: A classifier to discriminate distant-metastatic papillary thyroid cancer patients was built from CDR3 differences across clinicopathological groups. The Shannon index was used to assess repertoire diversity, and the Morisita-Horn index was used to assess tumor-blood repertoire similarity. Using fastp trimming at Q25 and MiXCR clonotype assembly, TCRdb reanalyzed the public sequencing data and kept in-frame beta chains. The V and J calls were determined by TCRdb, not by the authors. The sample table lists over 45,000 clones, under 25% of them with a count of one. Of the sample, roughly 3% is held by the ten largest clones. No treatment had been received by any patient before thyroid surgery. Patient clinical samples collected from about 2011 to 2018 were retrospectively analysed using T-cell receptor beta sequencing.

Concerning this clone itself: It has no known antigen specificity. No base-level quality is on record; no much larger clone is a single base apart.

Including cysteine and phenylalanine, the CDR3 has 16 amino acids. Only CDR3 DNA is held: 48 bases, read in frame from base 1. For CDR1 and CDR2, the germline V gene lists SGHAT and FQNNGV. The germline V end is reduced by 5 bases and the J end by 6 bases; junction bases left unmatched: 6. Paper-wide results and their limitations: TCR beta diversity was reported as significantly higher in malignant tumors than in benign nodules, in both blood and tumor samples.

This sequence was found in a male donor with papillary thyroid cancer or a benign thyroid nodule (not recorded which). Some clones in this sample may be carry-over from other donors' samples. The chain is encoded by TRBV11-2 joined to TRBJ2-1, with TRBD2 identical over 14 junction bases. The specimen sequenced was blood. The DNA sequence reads TGTGCCAGCAGCATGGGACTAGCGGGAGTGCTCAATGAGCAGTTCTTC. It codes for CASSMGLAGVLNEQFF.